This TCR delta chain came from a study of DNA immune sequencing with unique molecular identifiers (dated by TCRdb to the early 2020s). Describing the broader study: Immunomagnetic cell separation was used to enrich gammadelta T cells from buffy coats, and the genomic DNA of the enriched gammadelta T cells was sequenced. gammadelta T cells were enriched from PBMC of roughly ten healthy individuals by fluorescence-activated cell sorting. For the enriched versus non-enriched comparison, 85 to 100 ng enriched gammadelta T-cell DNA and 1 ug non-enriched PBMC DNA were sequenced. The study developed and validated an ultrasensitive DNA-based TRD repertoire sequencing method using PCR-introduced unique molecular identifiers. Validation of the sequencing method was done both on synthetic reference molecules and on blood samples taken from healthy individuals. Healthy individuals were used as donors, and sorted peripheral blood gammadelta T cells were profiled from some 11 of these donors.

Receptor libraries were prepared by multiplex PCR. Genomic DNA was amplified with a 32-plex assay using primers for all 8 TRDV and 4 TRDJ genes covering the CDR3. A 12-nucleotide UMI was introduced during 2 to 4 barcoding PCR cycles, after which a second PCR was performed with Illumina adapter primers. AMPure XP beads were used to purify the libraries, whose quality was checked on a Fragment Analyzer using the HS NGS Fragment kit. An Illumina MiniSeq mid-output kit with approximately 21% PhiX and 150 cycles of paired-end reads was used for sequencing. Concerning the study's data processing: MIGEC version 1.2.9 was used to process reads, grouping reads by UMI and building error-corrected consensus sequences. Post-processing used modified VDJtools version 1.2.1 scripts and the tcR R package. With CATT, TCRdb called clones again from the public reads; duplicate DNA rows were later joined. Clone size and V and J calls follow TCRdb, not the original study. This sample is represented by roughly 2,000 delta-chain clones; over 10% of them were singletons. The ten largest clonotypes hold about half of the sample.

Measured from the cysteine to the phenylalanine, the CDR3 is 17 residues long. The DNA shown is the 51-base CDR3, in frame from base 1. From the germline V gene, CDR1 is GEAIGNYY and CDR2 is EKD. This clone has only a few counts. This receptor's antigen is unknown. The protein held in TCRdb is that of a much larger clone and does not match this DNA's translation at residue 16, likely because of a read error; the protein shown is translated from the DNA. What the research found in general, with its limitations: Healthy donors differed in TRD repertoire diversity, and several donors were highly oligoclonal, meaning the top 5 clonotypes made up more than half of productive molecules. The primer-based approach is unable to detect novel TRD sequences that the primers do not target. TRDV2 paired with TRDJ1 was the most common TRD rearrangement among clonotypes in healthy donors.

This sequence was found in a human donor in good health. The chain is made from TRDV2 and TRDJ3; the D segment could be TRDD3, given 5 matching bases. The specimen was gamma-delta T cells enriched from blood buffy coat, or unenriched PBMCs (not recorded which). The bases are TGTGCCTGTGACACATCGCCCCCCTCCTGGGACACCCGACAGATGATTTTC. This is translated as CACDTSPPSWDTRQMIF.